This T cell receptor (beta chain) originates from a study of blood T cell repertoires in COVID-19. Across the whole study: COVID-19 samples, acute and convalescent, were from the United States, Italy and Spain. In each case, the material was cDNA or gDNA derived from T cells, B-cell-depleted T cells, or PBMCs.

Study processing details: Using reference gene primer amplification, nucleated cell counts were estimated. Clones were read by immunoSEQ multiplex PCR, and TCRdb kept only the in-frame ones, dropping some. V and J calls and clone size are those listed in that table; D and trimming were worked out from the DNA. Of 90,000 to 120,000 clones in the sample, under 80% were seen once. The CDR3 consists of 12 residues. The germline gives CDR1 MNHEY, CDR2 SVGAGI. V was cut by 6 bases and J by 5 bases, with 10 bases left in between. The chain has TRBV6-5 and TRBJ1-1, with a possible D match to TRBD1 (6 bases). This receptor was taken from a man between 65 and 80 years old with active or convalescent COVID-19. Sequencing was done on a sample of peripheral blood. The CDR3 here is CASRQGMTEAFF. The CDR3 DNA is TGTGCCAGCAGACAGGGTATGACTGAAGCTTTCTTT.